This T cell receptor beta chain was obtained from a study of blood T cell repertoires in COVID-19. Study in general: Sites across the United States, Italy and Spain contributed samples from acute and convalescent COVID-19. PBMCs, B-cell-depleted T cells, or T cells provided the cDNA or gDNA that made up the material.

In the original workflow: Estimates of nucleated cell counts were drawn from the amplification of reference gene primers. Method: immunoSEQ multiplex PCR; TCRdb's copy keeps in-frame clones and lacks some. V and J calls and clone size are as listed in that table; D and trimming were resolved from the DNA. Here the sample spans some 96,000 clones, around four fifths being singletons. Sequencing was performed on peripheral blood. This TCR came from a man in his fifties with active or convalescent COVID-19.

The CDR3 DNA follows: TGCGCCAGCAGCTTGTATGGGGGCCCCCCAGATACGCAGTATTTT. Its protein product is CASSLYGGPPDTQYF. The rearrangement joins TRBV5-1 to TRBJ2-3; a possible D gene is TRBD1 (6 bases). The CDR3 length is 15 residues. Germline CDR1 is SGHRS and CDR2 is YFSETQ. V was clipped by 1 base and J by 4 bases, with 13 bases between them.